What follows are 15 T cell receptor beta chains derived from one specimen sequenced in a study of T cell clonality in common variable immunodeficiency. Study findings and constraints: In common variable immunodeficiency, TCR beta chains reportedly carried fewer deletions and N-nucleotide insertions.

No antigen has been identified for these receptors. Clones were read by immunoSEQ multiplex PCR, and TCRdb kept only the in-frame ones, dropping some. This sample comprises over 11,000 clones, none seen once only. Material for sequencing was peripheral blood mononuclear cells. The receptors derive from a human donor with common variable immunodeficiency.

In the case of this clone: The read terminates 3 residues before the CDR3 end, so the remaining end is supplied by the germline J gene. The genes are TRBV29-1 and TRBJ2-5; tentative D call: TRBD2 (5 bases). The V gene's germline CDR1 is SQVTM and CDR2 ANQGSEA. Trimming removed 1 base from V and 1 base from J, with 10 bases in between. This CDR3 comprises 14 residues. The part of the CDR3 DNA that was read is TGCAGCGTTGAAGCAGGACTCGCCCAAGAGACC. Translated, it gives CSVEAGLAQET. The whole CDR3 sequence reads CSVEAGLAQETQYF.

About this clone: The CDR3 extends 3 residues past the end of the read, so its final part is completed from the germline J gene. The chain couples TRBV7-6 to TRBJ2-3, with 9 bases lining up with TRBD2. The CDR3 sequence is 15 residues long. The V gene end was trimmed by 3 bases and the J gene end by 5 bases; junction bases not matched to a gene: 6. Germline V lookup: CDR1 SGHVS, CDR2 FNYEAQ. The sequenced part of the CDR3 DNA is TGTGCCAGCAGCTTTCGCGGGGGGGCAAAAGATACG. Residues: CASSFRGGAKDT. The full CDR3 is CASSFRGGAKDTQYF.

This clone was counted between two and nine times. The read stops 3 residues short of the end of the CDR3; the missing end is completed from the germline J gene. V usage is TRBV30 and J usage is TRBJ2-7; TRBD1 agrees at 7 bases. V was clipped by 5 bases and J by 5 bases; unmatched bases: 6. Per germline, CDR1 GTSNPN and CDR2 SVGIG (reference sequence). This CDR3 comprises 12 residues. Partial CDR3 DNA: TGTGCCTGGGTAGGGCAGGGGGACGAG. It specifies CAWVGQGDE. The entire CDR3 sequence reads CAWVGQGDEQYF.

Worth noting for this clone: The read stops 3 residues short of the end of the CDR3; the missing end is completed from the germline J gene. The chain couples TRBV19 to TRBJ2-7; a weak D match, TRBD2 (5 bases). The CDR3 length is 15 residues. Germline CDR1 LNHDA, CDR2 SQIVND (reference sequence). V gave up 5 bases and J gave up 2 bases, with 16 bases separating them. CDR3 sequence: CASSFRGGWAYEQYF. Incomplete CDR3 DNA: TGTGCCAGTAGTTTTCGTGGCGGGTGGGCCTACGAG.

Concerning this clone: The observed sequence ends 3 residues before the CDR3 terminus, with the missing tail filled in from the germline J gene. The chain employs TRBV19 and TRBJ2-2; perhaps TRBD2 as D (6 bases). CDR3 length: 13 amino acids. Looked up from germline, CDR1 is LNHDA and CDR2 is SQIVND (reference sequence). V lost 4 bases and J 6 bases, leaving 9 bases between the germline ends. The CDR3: CASSTDYAGELFF. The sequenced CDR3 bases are TGTGCCAGTAGTACGGACTATGCCGGGGAG.

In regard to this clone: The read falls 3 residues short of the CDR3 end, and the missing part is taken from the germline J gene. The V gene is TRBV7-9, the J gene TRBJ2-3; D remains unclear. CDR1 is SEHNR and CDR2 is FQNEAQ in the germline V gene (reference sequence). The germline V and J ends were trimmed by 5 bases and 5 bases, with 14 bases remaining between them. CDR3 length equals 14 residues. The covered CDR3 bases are TGTGCCAGCAGCCCGCCCAGTTTACGAGATACG. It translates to CASSPPSLRDT. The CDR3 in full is CASSPPSLRDTQYF.

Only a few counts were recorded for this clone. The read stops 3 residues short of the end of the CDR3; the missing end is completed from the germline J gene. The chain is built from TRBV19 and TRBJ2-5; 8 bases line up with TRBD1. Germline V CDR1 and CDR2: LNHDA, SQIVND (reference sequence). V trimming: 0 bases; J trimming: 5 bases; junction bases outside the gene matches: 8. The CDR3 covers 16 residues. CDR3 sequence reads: CASSIDRTGSHETQYF. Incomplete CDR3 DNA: TGTGCCAGTAGTATAGATCGGACAGGGAGTCACGAGACC.

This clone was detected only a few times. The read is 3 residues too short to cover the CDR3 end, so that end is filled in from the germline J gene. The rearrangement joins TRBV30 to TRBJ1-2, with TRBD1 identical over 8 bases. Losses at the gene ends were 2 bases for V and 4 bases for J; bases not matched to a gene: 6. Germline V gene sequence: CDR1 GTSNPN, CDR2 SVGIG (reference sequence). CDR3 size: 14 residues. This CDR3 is CAWSKNTGGYGYTF. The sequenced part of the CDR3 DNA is TGTGCCTGGAGTAAAAATACAGGGGGCTATGGC.

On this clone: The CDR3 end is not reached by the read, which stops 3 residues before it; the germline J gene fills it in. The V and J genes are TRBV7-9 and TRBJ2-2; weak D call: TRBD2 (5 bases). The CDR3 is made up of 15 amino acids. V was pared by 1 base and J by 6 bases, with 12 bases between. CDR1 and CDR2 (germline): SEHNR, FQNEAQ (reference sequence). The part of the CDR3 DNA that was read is TGTGCCAGCAGCTTAGGTCTCGGTAGCGCCGGGGAG. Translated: CASSLGLGSAGE. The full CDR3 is CASSLGLGSAGELFF.

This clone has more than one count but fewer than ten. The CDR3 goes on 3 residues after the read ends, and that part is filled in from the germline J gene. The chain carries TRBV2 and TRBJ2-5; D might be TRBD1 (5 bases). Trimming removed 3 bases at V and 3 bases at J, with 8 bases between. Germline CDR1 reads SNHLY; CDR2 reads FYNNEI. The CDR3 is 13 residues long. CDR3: CASSEDTKETQYF. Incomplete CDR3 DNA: TGTGCCAGCAGTGAGGACACAAAAGAGACC. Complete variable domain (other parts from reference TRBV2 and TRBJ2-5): EPEVTQTPSHQVTQMGQEVILRCVPISNHLYFYWYRQILGQKVEFLVSFYNNEISEKSEIFDDQFSVERPDGSNFTLKIRSTKLEDSAMYFCASSEDTKETQYFGPGTRLLVL.

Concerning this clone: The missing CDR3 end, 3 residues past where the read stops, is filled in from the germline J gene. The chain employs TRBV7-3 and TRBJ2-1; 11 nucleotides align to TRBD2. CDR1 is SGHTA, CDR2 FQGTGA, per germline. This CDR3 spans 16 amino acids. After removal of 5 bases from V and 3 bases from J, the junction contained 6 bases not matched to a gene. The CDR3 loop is CASSPSTSGVYNEQFF. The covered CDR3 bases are TGTGCCAGCAGCCCATCGACTAGCGGGGTCTACAATGAG.

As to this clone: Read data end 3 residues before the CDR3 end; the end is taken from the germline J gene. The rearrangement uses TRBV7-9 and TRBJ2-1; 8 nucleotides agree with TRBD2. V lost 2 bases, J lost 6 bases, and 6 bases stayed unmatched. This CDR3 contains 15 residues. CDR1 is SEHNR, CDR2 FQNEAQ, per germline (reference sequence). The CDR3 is CASSLSGGVGNEQFF. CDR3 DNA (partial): TGTGCCAGCAGCTTAAGCGGGGGAGTAGGCAATGAG.

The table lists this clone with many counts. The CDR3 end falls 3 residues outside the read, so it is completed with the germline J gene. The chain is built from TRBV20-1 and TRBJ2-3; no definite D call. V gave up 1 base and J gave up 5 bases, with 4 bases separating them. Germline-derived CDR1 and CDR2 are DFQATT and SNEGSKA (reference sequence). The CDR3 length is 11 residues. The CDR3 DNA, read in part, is TGCAGTGCTAGAGTCGTAGATACG. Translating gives CSARVVDT. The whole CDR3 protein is CSARVVDTQYF.

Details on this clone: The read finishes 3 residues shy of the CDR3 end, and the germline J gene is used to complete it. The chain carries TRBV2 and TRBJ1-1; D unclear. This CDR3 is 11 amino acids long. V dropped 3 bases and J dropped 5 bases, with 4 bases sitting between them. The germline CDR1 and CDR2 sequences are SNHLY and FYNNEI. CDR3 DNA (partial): TGTGCCAGCAGTGATATGACTGAA. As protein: CASSDMTE. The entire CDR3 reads CASSDMTEAFF.

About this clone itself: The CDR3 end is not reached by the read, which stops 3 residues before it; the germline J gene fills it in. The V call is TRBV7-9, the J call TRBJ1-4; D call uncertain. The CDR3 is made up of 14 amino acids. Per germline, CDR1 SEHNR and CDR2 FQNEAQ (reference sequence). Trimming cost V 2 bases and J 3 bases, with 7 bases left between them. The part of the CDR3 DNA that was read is TGTGCCAGCAGCTTAAATAGGGCTAATGAAAAA. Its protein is CASSLNRANEK. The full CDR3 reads CASSLNRANEKLFF.